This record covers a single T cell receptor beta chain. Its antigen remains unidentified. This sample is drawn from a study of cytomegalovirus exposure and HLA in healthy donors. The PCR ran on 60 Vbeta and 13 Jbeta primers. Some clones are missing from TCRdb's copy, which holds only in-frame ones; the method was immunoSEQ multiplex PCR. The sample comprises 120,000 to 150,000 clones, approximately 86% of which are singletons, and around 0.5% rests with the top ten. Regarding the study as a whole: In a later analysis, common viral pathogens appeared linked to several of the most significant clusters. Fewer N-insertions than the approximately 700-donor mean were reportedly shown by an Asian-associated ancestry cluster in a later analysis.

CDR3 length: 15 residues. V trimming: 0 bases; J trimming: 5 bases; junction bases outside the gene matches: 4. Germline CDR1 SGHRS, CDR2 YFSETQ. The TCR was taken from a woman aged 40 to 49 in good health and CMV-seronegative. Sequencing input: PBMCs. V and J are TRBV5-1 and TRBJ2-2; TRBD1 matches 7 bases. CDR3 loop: CASSLAGQFTGELFF. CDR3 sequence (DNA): TGCGCCAGCAGCTTGGCGGGACAGTTTACCGGGGAGCTGTTTTTT. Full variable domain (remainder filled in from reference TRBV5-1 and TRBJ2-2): KAGVTQTPRYLIKTRGQQVTLSCSPISGHRSVSWYQQTPGQGLQFLFEYFSETQRNKGNFPGRFSGRQFSNSRSEMNVSTLELGDSALYLCASSLAGQFTGELFFGEGSRLTVL.